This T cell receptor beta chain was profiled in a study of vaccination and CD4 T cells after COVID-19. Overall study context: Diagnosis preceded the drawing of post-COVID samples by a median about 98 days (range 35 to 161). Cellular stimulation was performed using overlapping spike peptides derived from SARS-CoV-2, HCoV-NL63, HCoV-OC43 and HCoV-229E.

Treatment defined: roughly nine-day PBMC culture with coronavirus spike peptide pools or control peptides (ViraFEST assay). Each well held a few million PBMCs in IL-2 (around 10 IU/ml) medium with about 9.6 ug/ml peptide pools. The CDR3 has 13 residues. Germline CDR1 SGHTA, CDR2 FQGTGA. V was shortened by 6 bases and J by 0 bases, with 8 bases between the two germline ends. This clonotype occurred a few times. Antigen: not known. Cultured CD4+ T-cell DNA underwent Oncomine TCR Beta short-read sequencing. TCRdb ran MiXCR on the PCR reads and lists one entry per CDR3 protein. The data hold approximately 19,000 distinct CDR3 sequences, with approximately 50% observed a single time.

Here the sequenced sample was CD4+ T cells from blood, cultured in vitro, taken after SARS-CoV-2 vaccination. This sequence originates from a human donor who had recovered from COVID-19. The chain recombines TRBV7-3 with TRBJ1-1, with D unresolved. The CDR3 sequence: CASSLDLNTEAFF. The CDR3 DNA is TGTGCCAGCAGTCTCGACCTGAACACTGAAGCTTTCTTT. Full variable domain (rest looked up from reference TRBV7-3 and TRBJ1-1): GAGVSQTPSNKVTEKGKYVELRCDPISGHTALYWYRQSLGQGPEFLIYFQGTGAADDSGLPNDRFFAVRPEGSVSTLKIQRTERGDSAVYLCASSLDLNTEAFFGQGTRLTVV.